The TCR beta chain described here comes from a study of blood T cell repertoires in COVID-19. On the study more broadly: Italy, Spain and the United States were the sources of the convalescent and acute COVID-19 samples.

This CDR3 has 15 residues. In germline, CDR1 is SGHAT, CDR2 FQNNGV. V was shortened by 5 bases and J by 2 bases, with 14 bases between the two germline ends. Participants had their cohort set by participant-reported clinical history. Generated by immunoSEQ multiplex PCR, the TCRdb table keeps only in-frame clones and is missing some. The data contain roughly 430,000 clones, nearly 90% of them singletons. The sequenced sample consisted of PBMCs or T cells enriched from blood (not recorded which). The sequence was collected from a woman aged 40-49 years with acute COVID-19. The J gene is TRBJ2-3, the V gene TRBV11-2, with a weak D call TRBD1 (5 bases). The CDR3 loop is CASSLLRVPTDTQYF. The CDR3 DNA sequence: TGTGCCAGCAGCCTACTCAGGGTCCCCACAGATACGCAGTATTTT.